Detailed here is one TCR beta chain. The clone's antigen remains unknown. The input lacks base qualities; no much larger clone sits a single base away. This record comes from a study of blood T cell repertoires in COVID-19 (dated by TCRdb to 2018 to 2020). With regard to the full study: The collaborator samples originated in the United States, Italy and Spain and spanned the acute and convalescent phases of COVID-19. The material from the prospective study consisted of cDNA or gDNA derived from T cells, B-cell-depleted T cells, or PBMCs. Subjects who had been exposed to COVID-19, were actively infected with it, or had recovered from it provided the deeply sampled blood TCRbeta repertoires that made up the dataset. The repertoires were made available in a free public database intended to serve as a resource for research on the immune response to SARS-CoV-2. Samples came from the ongoing ImmuneRACE study (first 160 participants) plus 1,254 subjects from 6 global collaborators. Nearly every sample came with metadata listing a de-identified subject ID, COVID-19 status, age in years and sex. Where available, HLA class I and class II types were obtained from metadata supplied by the sample provider rather than from assay-based typing.

Broad study findings and their caveats: Clinical and demographic metadata were provided uncurated, with the amount varying by source and participant.

CDR1 and CDR2, per the germline V gene, are SGHRS and YFSETQ. V lost 4 bases and J lost 4 bases, and the count of bases not matched to a germline gene is 10. The CDR3 contains 17 residues, cysteine and phenylalanine counted. The entry retains the CDR3 DNA only, 51 bases that are in frame from base 1. TCRbeta CDR3 regions were amplified from genomic DNA using the immunoSEQ Assay, a bias-controlled multiplex PCR. The study's processing was this. Within the assay, amplification of reference gene primers was used to estimate how many nucleated cells each sample contained. To quantify the absolute abundance of each unique TCRbeta CDR3 rearrangement, sequence reads were collapsed and filtered. Productive Simpson clonality was computed per sample as the square root of Simpson's diversity index over productive rearrangements. Here the immuneACCESS table is served through TCRdb, limited to in-frame sequences with V and J called. Missing clones are a known gap in these copies; in checked studies unresolved V genes cover under half, and the rest lacks a known reason. V and J calls and clone size are those listed in that table; D and trimming were worked out from the DNA. The sample data list some 26,000 clones, and roughly 90% of these were observed just once. The biggest ten clones account for about 2.5% of the sample.

The collaborating institutions used their own protocols to collect whole blood in K2EDTA tubes. For TCRbeta analysis, collaborator samples were shipped as frozen whole blood, as isolated PBMCs, or as DNA extracted from either sample type. The chain employs TRBV5-1 and TRBJ2-2; 10 bases in between match TRBD1. This clonotype was sampled from a human donor in a cohort sampled during active COVID-19. Sample: peripheral blood. The CDR3 protein: CASSPLPGQGSTGELFF. The DNA reads TGCGCCAGCAGCCCCCTTCCGGGACAGGGGAGCACCGGGGAGCTGTTTTTT.